Each of the 20 T cell receptor beta chains below was sequenced from the same sample in a study of cytomegalovirus exposure and HLA in healthy donors. The PCR made use of 60 Vbeta and 13 Jbeta primers. The table came from immunoSEQ multiplex PCR; TCRdb's copy has only in-frame clones and leaves some out. The sample carries tens of thousands of clones, roughly two thirds recorded once. What was sequenced was PBMCs. The receptors shown here come from a woman between 50 and 59 years old in good health and CMV-seropositive.

CDR3 amino acids: CASKARLAVTDTQYF. The CDR3 coding sequence is TGTGCCAGTAAAGCCAGACTAGCGGTCACAGATACGCAGTATTTT. The chain combines TRBV9 with TRBJ2-3, with 9 bases that match TRBD2. Germline CDR1 SGDLS, CDR2 YYNGEE. The CDR3 is made up of 15 amino acids. Trimming took 8 bases from V and 2 from J; bases not matched to a gene: 9.

V usage is TRBV4-2 and J usage is TRBJ1-3; no clear D gene. The CDR3 extends over 17 amino acids. Germline V CDR1 and CDR2: LGHNA, YNFKEQ. Trimming took off 3 bases at V and 0 bases at J, with 15 bases between the two ends. CDR3 DNA sequence: TGTGCCAGCAGCCAGACTATTAGACCCACCTCTGGAAACACCATATATTTT. Its protein is CASSQTIRPTSGNTIYF.

The chain uses TRBV5-1 and TRBJ1-1; D not certain. This CDR3 comprises 13 residues. V was cut by 2 bases and J by 5 bases, with 10 bases left in between. Germline V gene lookup returns CDR1 SGHRS and CDR2 YFSETQ. The CDR3 loop is CASSFYGETEAFF. Here the CDR3 DNA reads TGCGCCAGCAGCTTCTACGGGGAAACTGAAGCTTTCTTT.

The sample holds one count of this clone. This rearrangement joins TRBV7-6 to TRBJ2-3, with 10 bases matching TRBD2. V lost 0 bases, J lost 5 bases, and 5 bases stayed unmatched. Germline CDR1 and CDR2: SGHVS and FNYEAQ. CDR3 size: 16 residues. CDR3 sequence: CASSLASGGPLDTQYF. CDR3 in DNA: TGTGCCAGCAGCTTAGCTAGCGGGGGGCCATTAGATACGCAGTATTTT.

The sample holds a few counts of this clone. V usage is TRBV6-1 and J usage is TRBJ2-2; TRBD1 aligns across 7 bases. J was trimmed by 6 bases and V by 5 bases; bases with no gene match: 6. CDR3 length: 14 amino acids. Germline CDR1 and CDR2: MNHNS and SASEGT. CDR3 loop: CASSTGVEAGELFF. The DNA of the CDR3 is TGTGCCAGCAGTACAGGGGTAGAGGCCGGGGAGCTGTTTTTT.

V usage is TRBV2 and J usage is TRBJ1-1; 8 nucleotides agree with TRBD1. Germline CDR1 is SNHLY and CDR2 is FYNNEI. The CDR3 is 14 amino acids. V trimming: 3 bases; J trimming: 4 bases; junction bases outside the gene matches: 4. Written as DNA, the CDR3 is TGTGCCAGCAGTGATGCAGGGGGCATCACTGAAGCTTTCTTT. Translating it yields CASSDAGGITEAFF.

The chain has TRBV19 and TRBJ2-3; no clear D gene. Germline values: CDR1 LNHDA, CDR2 SQIVND (reference sequence). The CDR3 runs to 12 residues. The V and J ends lost 1 base and 5 bases respectively, with 4 bases between them. CDR3 DNA sequence: TGTGCCAGTAGTATAGGAGGAGATACGCAGTATTTT. This gives the protein CASSIGGDTQYF. Based on the CDR3 plus reference TRBV19 and TRBJ2-3, the full variable domain is DGGITQSPKYLFRKEGQNVTLSCEQNLNHDAMYWYRQDPGQGLRLIYYSQIVNDFQKGDIAEGYSVSREKKESFPLTVTSAQKNPTAFYLCASSIGGDTQYFGPGTRLTVL.

The genes are TRBV10-3 and TRBJ2-5, with 8 nucleotides matching TRBD2. Germline loops: CDR1 ENHRY, CDR2 SYGVKD. The CDR3 runs to 15 residues. The J segment lost 5 bases and the V segment lost 10 bases, leaving 15 bases of the junction unmatched. Here the CDR3 DNA reads TGTGCCACCGCCCCGGGACTAGGTTCTAGGGAGACCCAGTACTTC. As protein: CATAPGLGSRETQYF.

The gene calls are TRBV6-1 and TRBJ2-4; 7 nucleotides agree with TRBD1. J was trimmed by 3 bases and V by 4 bases; bases with no gene match: 6. The CDR3 extends over 15 amino acids. Germline CDR1 is MNHNS and CDR2 is SASEGT. The DNA for the CDR3 is TGTGCCAGCAGTGGCTCAACAGGGGTCAAAAACATTCAGTACTTC. Translated, it gives CASSGSTGVKNIQYF.

The chain carries TRBV6-1 and TRBJ2-5, with 8 bases aligning to TRBD1. This CDR3 is 13 amino acids long. The germline V gene has CDR1 MNHNS and CDR2 SASEGT. The J segment lost 5 bases and the V segment lost 4 bases, leaving 3 bases of the junction unmatched. The CDR3 loop reads CASSVNRGETQYF. CDR3 coding DNA: TGTGCCAGCAGTGTAAACAGGGGGGAGACCCAGTACTTC.

This chain joins TRBV2 and TRBJ1-3, with a weak D call TRBD1 (6 bases). Germline V gene data show CDR1 as SNHLY and CDR2 as FYNNEI. The CDR3 extends over 16 amino acids. The germline V and J ends were trimmed by 4 bases and 3 bases, with 16 bases remaining between them. DNA of the CDR3: TGTGCCAGCAGTGCACAGGTCGGCAGGGGTGGAAACACCATATATTTT. It codes for CASSAQVGRGGNTIYF.

This clone came up a few times. The CDR3 reads CASRAARGGGYTF. Written as DNA, the CDR3 is TGTGCCAGCAGGGCCGCTAGAGGTGGGGGCTACACCTTC. The chain uses TRBV6-5 and TRBJ1-2; D unresolved. Trimming cost V 6 bases and J 8 bases, with 16 bases left between them. This CDR3 contains 13 residues. Germline V lookup: CDR1 MNHEY, CDR2 SVGAGI.

V gene TRBV10-2 combines with J gene TRBJ2-3; 11 bases line up with TRBD2. The CDR3 has 15 residues. Germline trimming cut 10 bases from V and 2 bases from J; bases unmatched to any gene: 8. CDR1 WSHSY and CDR2 SAAADI come from the germline V gene. The CDR3 spells CATLLAGGPTDTQYF. CDR3 sequence (DNA): TGCGCCACCCTTCTAGCGGGGGGCCCCACAGATACGCAGTATTTT.

The genes are TRBV19 and TRBJ2-6; 7 bases match TRBD1. The J segment lost 4 bases and the V segment lost 0 bases, leaving 6 bases of the junction unmatched. CDR1 LNHDA and CDR2 SQIVND come from the germline V gene (reference sequence). The CDR3 loop spans 17 amino acids. CDR3 DNA: TGTGCCAGTAGTATAGATCGTAGGGGGCTAGGGGCCAACGTCCTGACTTTC. Translating gives CASSIDRRGLGANVLTF.

The chain links TRBV2 to TRBJ1-6; TRBD1 matches 7 bases. V gave up 5 bases and J gave up 7 bases; unmatched junction bases: 5. The CDR3 extends over 14 amino acids. Per germline, CDR1 SNHLY and CDR2 FYNNEI. The DNA for the CDR3 is TGTGCCAGCAGTTTGGACAGGTGGAATTCACCCCTCCACTTT. This gives the protein CASSLDRWNSPLHF.

This clone has only a few counts. This sequence joins TRBV2 and TRBJ1-3; D may be TRBD1 (5 bases). V lost 6 bases and J 4 bases, leaving 16 bases between the germline ends. This CDR3 has 15 residues. Germline assignment: CDR1 SNHLY and CDR2 FYNNEI. The CDR3 loop reads CASRGLGALGNTIYF. The CDR3 nucleotides read TGTGCCAGCAGGGGCCTAGGGGCGTTGGGAAACACCATATATTTT. Full variable domain (remainder filled in from reference TRBV2 and TRBJ1-3): EPEVTQTPSHQVTQMGQEVILRCVPISNHLYFYWYRQILGQKVEFLVSFYNNEISEKSEIFDDQFSVERPDGSNFTLKIRSTKLEDSAMYFCASRGLGALGNTIYFGEGSWLTVV.

This clone has more than one count but fewer than ten. The chain combines TRBV7-9 with TRBJ2-5; a possible D gene is TRBD2 (6 bases). The V gene's germline CDR1 is SEHNR and CDR2 FQNEAQ (reference sequence). The CDR3 extends over 14 amino acids. V lost 3 bases to trimming and J lost 13 bases, with 21 bases between them. DNA for the CDR3: TGTGCCAGCAGCTTGGAGGGAGCAGTGGGTAGAGGGTACTTC. This translates into CASSLEGAVGRGYF.

This chain links TRBV9 with TRBJ2-1, with D possibly matching TRBD1 (5 bases). Germline V gene lookup returns CDR1 SGDLS and CDR2 YYNGEE. The length of the CDR3 is 13 residues. Trimming took 3 bases from V and 8 from J, leaving 12 bases between them. CDR3 sequence (DNA): TGTGCCAGCAGCGCCTCAGGGTCAGATGAGCAGTTCTTC. Protein product: CASSASGSDEQFF. The variable domain in full, with the rest retrieved from reference TRBV9 and TRBJ2-1, is DSGVTQTPKHLITATGQRVTLRCSPRSGDLSVYWYQQSLDQGLQFLIQYYNGEERAKGNILERFSAQQFPDLHSELNLSSLELGDSALYFCASSASGSDEQFFGPGTRLTVL.

This chain connects TRBV28 to TRBJ1-4, with 7 bases identical to TRBD1. Germline V gives CDR1 MDHEN, CDR2 SYDVKM. J lost 7 bases, V lost 4 bases, and 9 bases had no gene match. The CDR3 loop spans 15 amino acids. CDR3 protein: CASSSAEGAGEKLFF. The DNA for the CDR3 is TGTGCCAGCAGTTCGGCTGAGGGGGCTGGTGAAAAACTGTTTTTT.

This CDR3 is CASSLGSGEKLFF. The CDR3 DNA follows: TGTGCCAGCAGCTTAGGGTCCGGGGAAAAACTGTTTTTT. The rearrangement joins TRBV7-7 to TRBJ1-4, with D hard to call. The V and J ends lost 1 base and 8 bases respectively, with 8 bases between them. This CDR3 is 13 amino acids long. In germline, CDR1 is SSHAT, CDR2 FNYEAQ (reference sequence).